This T cell receptor beta chain was captured in a study of cytomegalovirus exposure and HLA in healthy donors. Study results and limitations: Analysis performed later showed TCR beta chains linked to HLA being more clonally expanded than equally common others.

This CDR3 contains 16 residues. Trimming cost V 1 base and J 3 bases; bases outside gene matches: 8. In germline, CDR1 is SGHNT, CDR2 YENEEA. Use of 60 Vbeta and 13 Jbeta primers characterized the PCR. Sequencing used immunoSEQ multiplex PCR; TCRdb keeps in-frame clones, though not all of them. The sample includes around 170,000 clones, approximately 84% of them seen just once. To note about this clone: Its antigen is as yet unknown.

The chain carries TRBV11-3 and TRBJ2-5, with TRBD1 identical over 7 bases. Sequencing used PBMCs. This TCR came from a woman between 45 and 60 years old in good health and CMV-seropositive. Written as DNA, the CDR3 is TGTGCCAGCAGCTTAGGTCAGGGGGTCTCAGAAGAGACCCAGTACTTC. This sequence encodes CASSLGQGVSEETQYF.